The next 7 T cell receptor beta chains were all read from a single sample in a study of molecular identifiers for immune sequencing clone quantification. TCRdb re-called the PCR reads through MiXCR, storing one row per CDR3 protein. Of roughly 320,000 distinct CDR3 sequences in the sample, 20% to 25% are singletons; the top ten hold about 0.79%. Material: naive CD8+ T cells from blood, with Jurkat cell RNA spiked in. The subset is: FACS-sorted CD8+CD4-CCR7+CD45RA+ naive T cells. The receptors stem from a human donor in good health. Some libraries in this study had Jurkat cell RNA spiked in.

The chain joins TRBV7-6 to TRBJ2-2; TRBD2 might be the D (5 bases). Germline lookup yields CDR1 SGHVS and CDR2 FNYEAQ. The CDR3 spans 14 residues. Trimming shortened V by 0 bases and J by 6 bases, and 8 bases separated the two germline ends. The CDR3 region is CASSLAMGAGELFF. The CDR3 nucleotides are TGTGCCAGCAGCTTAGCGATGGGAGCCGGGGAGCTGTTTTTT.

This clonotype was found many times. V gene TRBV18 combines with J gene TRBJ2-3, with 9 bases lining up with TRBD2. V lost 3 bases to trimming and J lost 2 bases; unmatched junction nucleotides: 3. The CDR3 is 15 amino acids. Germline lookup yields CDR1 KGHSH and CDR2 LQKENI. The CDR3 protein is CASSPTSGNTDTQYF. The CDR3, as DNA: TGTGCCAGCTCACCGACTAGCGGAAACACAGATACGCAGTATTTT. The variable domain in full, with the rest retrieved from reference TRBV18 and TRBJ2-3, is NAGVMQNPRHLVRRRGQEARLRCSPMKGHSHVYWYRQLPEEGLKFMVYLQKENIIDESGMPKERFSAEFPKEGPSILRIQQVVRGDSAAYFCASSPTSGNTDTQYFGPGTRLTVL.

This clonotype came up many times. V gene TRBV2 combines with J gene TRBJ2-7, with TRBD2 identical over 7 bases. Germline V gives CDR1 SNHLY, CDR2 FYNNEI. J was trimmed by 6 bases and V by 3 bases; bases with no gene match: 11. The CDR3 covers 15 residues. The CDR3, as DNA: TGTGCCAGCAGTGAGCAGCTGCTAGCGGAGACCGAGCAGTACTTC. Protein: CASSEQLLAETEQYF.

Ten or more counts support this clonotype. V usage is TRBV30 and J usage is TRBJ2-2; 9 nucleotides agree with TRBD1. Germline loops: CDR1 GTSNPN, CDR2 SVGIG (reference sequence). CDR3 size: 15 residues. V was clipped by 2 bases and J by 1 base; unmatched bases: 2. CDR3 DNA sequence: TGTGCCTGGAGTAGGGGACAGGGGAACACCGGGGAGCTGTTTTTT. Translating it yields CAWSRGQGNTGELFF.

In this sample, this clonotype turned up a few times. The chain links TRBV9 to TRBJ2-3; D may be TRBD2 (6 bases). The V gene's germline CDR1 is SGDLS and CDR2 YYNGEE. V lost 4 bases and J 8 bases, leaving 14 bases between the germline ends. The CDR3 has 13 amino acids. The CDR3 reads CASSPPAGTTQYF. CDR3 in DNA: TGTGCCAGCAGCCCCCCCGCGGGGACTACGCAGTATTTT.

This clonotype was seen repeatedly, ten times or more. The rearrangement uses TRBV20-1 and TRBJ2-1; D unresolved. CDR3 length: 13 residues. V was trimmed by 2 bases and J by 2 bases, leaving 7 bases between them. CDR1 is DFQATT and CDR2 is SNEGSKA in the germline V gene (reference sequence). The CDR3 bases are TGCAGTGCTAGACAGGTGACCTACAATGAGCAGTTCTTC. It yields the protein CSARQVTYNEQFF.

At least ten counts were recorded for this clonotype. This chain connects TRBV7-9 to TRBJ2-2; D unclear. V lost 5 bases and J lost 5, with 15 bases in between. Germline V CDR1 and CDR2: SEHNR, FQNEAQ (reference sequence). The CDR3 extends over 15 amino acids. CDR3 in amino acids: CASSPESIGTGELFF. The CDR3, as DNA: TGTGCCAGCAGCCCGGAGTCCATAGGGACCGGGGAGCTGTTTTTT.